A single sample gave rise to the 30 T cell receptor beta chains below, sequenced in a study of blood T cell repertoires in COVID-19. Here immunoSEQ multiplex PCR was the method, and the copy in TCRdb shows in-frame clones only, minus some. This sample has approximately 150,000 clones; about nine tenths occur once, and the top ten carry approximately 4.1%. Sequencing used peripheral blood. Receptors were obtained from a woman aged 55-69 years who had recovered from COVID-19.

The rearrangement links TRBV19 to TRBJ2-6; no reliable D call. Per the germline V gene, CDR1 is LNHDA and CDR2 is SQIVND (reference sequence). There are 16 residues in the CDR3. The V gene lost 6 bases and the J gene lost 0 bases, with 12 bases spanning the gap. The CDR3 loop reads CASSQQLFSGANVLTF. In nucleotides, the CDR3 is TGTGCCAGTAGCCAACAGTTATTCTCTGGGGCCAACGTCCTGACTTTC. The variable domain in full, completed from reference TRBV19 and TRBJ2-6, reads DGGITQSPKYLFRKEGQNVTLSCEQNLNHDAMYWYRQDPGQGLRLIYYSQIVNDFQKGDIAEGYSVSREKKESFPLTVTSAQKNPTAFYLCASSQQLFSGANVLTFGAGSRLTVL.

This clone was seen only once. The rearrangement links TRBV7-8 to TRBJ2-1, with 9 bases that match TRBD2. Looked up from germline, CDR1 is SGHVS and CDR2 is FQNEAQ. The CDR3 has 15 amino acids. The V gene end was trimmed by 3 bases and the J gene end by 5 bases; junction bases not matched to a gene: 5. The CDR3 region is CASSLGLAGHNEQFF. The CDR3 DNA follows: TGTGCCAGCAGCTTGGGACTAGCAGGCCACAATGAGCAGTTCTTC.

The rearrangement links TRBV5-1 to TRBJ1-2; no clear D. Per the germline V gene, CDR1 is SGHRS and CDR2 is YFSETQ. Trimming stripped 3 bases from V and 0 bases from J, with 18 bases between. The CDR3 runs 17 residues. The CDR3 bases are TGCGCCAGCAGCTCCCGGATGCTGGCGGAGACTAACTATGGCTACACCTTC. Its translation is CASSSRMLAETNYGYTF.

The rearrangement links TRBV19 to TRBJ1-2; D is ambiguous. Germline lookup yields CDR1 LNHDA and CDR2 SQIVND (reference sequence). CDR3 length: 14 amino acids. V lost 5 bases and J lost 5, with 15 bases in between. The CDR3 sequence is CASSPRSEDYGYTF. Here the CDR3 DNA reads TGTGCCAGTAGTCCCCGATCCGAGGATTATGGCTACACCTTC. Filled out from reference TRBV19 and TRBJ1-2, the complete variable domain reads DGGITQSPKYLFRKEGQNVTLSCEQNLNHDAMYWYRQDPGQGLRLIYYSQIVNDFQKGDIAEGYSVSREKKESFPLTVTSAQKNPTAFYLCASSPRSEDYGYTFGSGTRLTVV.

This chain links TRBV18 with TRBJ2-3; 7 bases fit TRBD1. The germline V gene encodes CDR1 KGHSH and CDR2 LQKENI. V lost 3 bases and J lost 0; bases outside the gene matches: 3. The CDR3 is 15 amino acids. CDR3 sequence (DNA): TGTGCCAGCTCACCGGGACAGACTAGCACAGATACGCAGTATTTT. This gives the protein CASSPGQTSTDTQYF.

The CDR3 nucleotides read TGTGCCAGCAGCTTAGATACGGGATTAAATGAGCAGTTCTTC. This encodes CASSLDTGLNEQFF. V gene TRBV7-9 combines with J gene TRBJ2-1; perhaps TRBD2 as D (5 bases). Germline values: CDR1 SEHNR, CDR2 FQNEAQ (reference sequence). The V end was cut by 1 base, the J end by 7 bases, with 11 bases between. This CDR3 comprises 14 residues.

The chain employs TRBV14 and TRBJ1-1; no clear D. Germline V gives CDR1 SGHDN, CDR2 FVKESK. This CDR3 contains 11 residues. The ends were cut back, 5 bases at V and 10 bases at J, with 11 bases in the middle. The CDR3 nucleotides are TGTGCCAGCAGCTTATCGGGAGGAGCTTTCTTT. Protein product: CASSLSGGAFF. Together with reference TRBV14 and TRBJ1-1, the CDR3 gives the full variable domain: EAGVTQFPSHSVIEKGQTVTLRCDPISGHDNLYWYRRVMGKEIKFLLHFVKESKQDESGMPNNRFLAERTGGTYSTLKVQPAELEDSGVYFCASSLSGGAFFGQGTRLTVV.

In regard to this clone: Relative to the germline gene, one junction end is altered; a read error may explain this. CDR3 residues: CASSQDLGRGPQQTQYF. CDR3 in DNA: TGCGCCAGCAGCCAAGATCTGGGCAGGGGGCCCCAACAGACCCAGTACTTC. The V and J genes are TRBV4-1 and TRBJ2-5; 8 bases are shared with TRBD1. Germline V gene data show CDR1 as MGHRA and CDR2 as YSYEKL. This CDR3 region has 17 residues.

This clone was observed a single time. The chain couples TRBV7-9 to TRBJ2-5, with 8 nucleotides matching TRBD2. The CDR3 spans 14 residues. V shed 5 bases, J shed 5 bases, and the junction held 7 bases outside the gene matches. CDR1 is SEHNR and CDR2 is FQNEAQ in the germline V gene (reference sequence). For the CDR3, the DNA is TGTGCCAGCAGCCGTAGCGGGGCAGAGGAGACCCAGTACTTC. Protein: CASSRSGAEETQYF.

This chain connects TRBV9 to TRBJ2-3; 7 bases match TRBD2. The germline V gene has CDR1 SGDLS and CDR2 YYNGEE. This CDR3 is built from 17 residues. J gave up 5 bases and V 1 base, and 13 bases lay outside the gene matches. The CDR3 spells CASSVNQRGKLGDTQYF. CDR3 in DNA: TGTGCCAGCAGCGTAAACCAGCGGGGTAAACTAGGAGATACGCAGTATTTT.

This sequence joins TRBV4-2 and TRBJ1-1, with unresolved D. Germline V lookup: CDR1 LGHNA, CDR2 YNFKEQ. Trimming removed 0 bases from V and 1 base from J, with 6 bases in between. CDR3 size: 14 residues. The CDR3 bases are TGTGCCAGCAGCCAAGATCGGGGGAACACTGAAGCTTTCTTT. Translating it yields CASSQDRGNTEAFF.

The CDR3 is CASSNLGQHREQFF. CDR3 nucleotide sequence: TGCGCCAGCAGCAACCTGGGACAGCATCGTGAGCAGTTCTTC. This chain uses TRBV5-1 with TRBJ2-1; TRBD1 aligns across 7 bases. The V and J ends lost 4 bases and 9 bases, in that order; junction bases with no gene match: 10. The CDR3 length is 14 residues. Germline assignment: CDR1 SGHRS and CDR2 YFSETQ.

V gene TRBV19 combines with J gene TRBJ2-5; TRBD2 matches 7 bases. Germline CDR1 LNHDA, CDR2 SQIVND (reference sequence). V lost 6 bases, J lost 5 bases, and 9 bases stayed unmatched. There are 14 residues in the CDR3. The CDR3 region has the DNA TGTGCCAGTAGCCGAAGCGGACTAGTCGAGACCCAGTACTTC. This translates into CASSRSGLVETQYF.

This chain joins TRBV18 and TRBJ2-7; TRBD1 might be the D (5 bases). V shed 4 bases and J shed 6 bases, with 13 bases lying between them. Germline assignment: CDR1 KGHSH and CDR2 LQKENI. CDR3 length: 13 amino acids. The CDR3 loop reads CASSRDRVSEQYF. The CDR3 DNA follows: TGTGCCAGCTCACGCGACAGAGTGTCCGAGCAGTACTTC.

The chain combines TRBV23-1 with TRBJ2-4, with TRBD2 identical over 7 bases. TRBV23-1 is recorded as an ORF, its role being uncertain. The CDR3 consists of 17 residues. With V trimmed by 6 bases and J by 6 bases, 17 bases remained unmatched. DNA of the CDR3: TGCGCCAGCAGGGGGGGGGACTACCCCCTAGCTTTAAACATTCAGTACTTC. Its translation is CASRGGDYPLALNIQYF.

This chain uses TRBV2 with TRBJ2-2, with 10 positions matching TRBD2. From germline, CDR1 is SNHLY and CDR2 FYNNEI. V was pared by 2 bases and J by 3 bases, with 0 bases of the junction left unmatched. The CDR3 has 15 residues. The CDR3 coding sequence is TGTGCCAGCAGTGAACTAGCGGGGGACACCGGGGAGCTGTTTTTT. This encodes CASSELAGDTGELFF.

This chain's CDR3 is CASNLGGETGELFF. In nucleotides, the CDR3 is TGTGCCAGCAATCTAGGAGGGGAAACCGGGGAGCTGTTTTTT. This chain links TRBV9 with TRBJ2-2; the D gene is possibly TRBD2 (6 bases). CDR3 size: 14 residues. Trimming took off 6 bases at V and 5 bases at J, with 14 bases between the two ends. Per germline, CDR1 SGDLS and CDR2 YYNGEE.

This clone was found a few times. The chain couples TRBV4-3 to TRBJ2-3; D remains unclear. The CDR3 totals 14 residues. Trimming took off 0 bases at V and 6 bases at J, with 10 bases between the two ends. The germline gives CDR1 LGHNA, CDR2 YSLEER. The DNA of the CDR3 is TGCGCCAGCAGCCAAGAGACACGCCGGGATACGCAGTATTTT. Translating it yields CASSQETRRDTQYF.

The chain recombines TRBV7-9 with TRBJ1-1; maybe TRBD1 (6 bases). Trimming pared 5 bases from V and 1 base from J, leaving 14 bases between. Germline CDR1 reads SEHNR; CDR2 reads FQNEAQ (reference sequence). This CDR3 is 15 amino acids long. The CDR3 DNA follows: TGTGCCAGCAGCATGGACAGTTTCCCGAACACTGAAGCTTTCTTT. Protein: CASSMDSFPNTEAFF.

The chain joins TRBV29-1 to TRBJ2-7; possible D gene TRBD1, 5 bases. CDR1 and CDR2 (germline): SQVTM, ANQGSEA. The CDR3 length is 13 residues. The ends were cut back, 2 bases at V and 3 bases at J, with 11 bases in the middle. In DNA, the CDR3 is TGCAGCGTTGAAAATGCAGGGAACTACGAGCAGTACTTC. It encodes CSVENAGNYEQYF.

The chain joins TRBV19 to TRBJ2-4; TRBD1 agrees at 7 bases. Germline V gene sequence: CDR1 LNHDA, CDR2 SQIVND (reference sequence). The ends lost 4 bases at V and 12 bases at J; junction bases unmatched: 15. The length of the CDR3 is 15 residues. This CDR3 reads CASSTEWTGTLGQYF. The CDR3 DNA is TGTGCCAGTAGTACGGAGTGGACAGGTACTTTGGGTCAGTACTTC.

The sample holds a few counts of this clone. The chain uses TRBV4-2 and TRBJ2-3; maybe TRBD2 (5 bases). This CDR3 has 15 residues. Per germline, CDR1 LGHNA and CDR2 YNFKEQ. Trimming cost V 2 bases and J 0 bases, with 9 bases left between them. CDR3 in amino acids: CASSQQASSTDTQYF. Here the CDR3 DNA reads TGTGCCAGCAGCCAACAAGCTAGCAGCACAGATACGCAGTATTTT.

This rearrangement joins TRBV6-1 to TRBJ1-6; TRBD1 aligns across 9 bases. Germline V CDR1 and CDR2: MNHNS, SASEGT. Losses at the gene ends were 0 bases for V and 7 bases for J; bases not matched to a gene: 7. The CDR3 sequence is 17 residues long. CDR3 amino acids: CASSEAGTGFWNSPLHF. For the CDR3, the DNA is TGTGCCAGCAGTGAAGCGGGGACAGGGTTCTGGAATTCACCCCTCCACTTT.

The rearrangement links TRBV12-3 or TRBV12-4 to TRBJ2-2; perhaps TRBD2 as D (5 bases). Deletions cut 5 bases from V and 6 bases from J, with 7 bases between. The CDR3 consists of 12 residues. The CDR3 coding sequence is TGTGCCAGCAGTGGGGAGTCCGGGGAGCTGTTTTTT. Translation gives CASSGESGELFF.

This clone was observed a handful of times. The V gene is TRBV9, the J gene TRBJ1-1, with D possibly being TRBD1 (5 bases). Trimming took off 0 bases at V and 6 bases at J, with 12 bases between the two ends. CDR3 length: 14 amino acids. Germline CDR1 SGDLS, CDR2 YYNGEE. As DNA, the CDR3 is TGTGCCAGCAGCGTAGATCTAACAGGACCTGAAGCTTTCTTT. It codes for CASSVDLTGPEAFF.

The genes are TRBV6-4 and TRBJ2-3; 8 nucleotides agree with TRBD2. After removal of 2 bases from V and 2 bases from J, the junction contained 6 bases not matched to a gene. The CDR3 is 16 residues long. The V gene's germline CDR1 is MRHNA and CDR2 SNTAGT. Written as DNA, the CDR3 is TGTGCCAGCAGTGACCCCTGGCGGGGGGACACAGATACGCAGTATTTT. Residues: CASSDPWRGDTDTQYF.

V usage is TRBV7-8 and J usage is TRBJ1-1; D unclear. The CDR3 extends over 14 amino acids. With 1 base removed from V and 1 base from J, the gap between germline ends came to 7 bases. Per germline, CDR1 SGHVS and CDR2 FQNEAQ. The CDR3 DNA follows: TGTGCCAGCAGCTTAGTCAGCGGGAACACTGAAGCTTTCTTT. Amino acid sequence: CASSLVSGNTEAFF.

This clone was counted once. The chain uses TRBV4-1 and TRBJ2-5; D uncertain. The CDR3 contains 15 residues. V lost 0 bases and J lost 7, with 15 bases in between. Germline CDR1 MGHRA, CDR2 YSYEKL. This CDR3 is CASSQELMRRGTQYF. DNA for the CDR3: TGCGCCAGCAGCCAAGAGCTAATGCGTCGAGGGACCCAGTACTTC.

V usage is TRBV6-5 and J usage is TRBJ1-2; the D gene is possibly TRBD1 (5 bases). The germline gives CDR1 MNHEY, CDR2 SVGAGI. This CDR3 has 15 amino acids. V was pared by 2 bases and J by 4 bases, with 14 bases between. The CDR3 loop reads CASSYRPDSFYGYTF. The CDR3 DNA reads TGTGCCAGCAGTTACCGACCCGACAGTTTCTATGGCTACACCTTC.

The V call is TRBV3-1 (or the pseudogene TRBV3-2), the J call TRBJ2-7; TRBD1 aligns across 7 bases. The CDR3 extends over 13 amino acids. Trimming at V came to 5 bases and at J to 6 bases, leaving 7 bases not matched to a gene. CDR1 and CDR2 from the germline V gene are LGHDT and YNNKEL (reference sequence). CDR3 sequence: CASSATRQGEQYF. In DNA, the CDR3 is TGTGCCAGCAGCGCAACCCGACAGGGCGAGCAGTACTTC.